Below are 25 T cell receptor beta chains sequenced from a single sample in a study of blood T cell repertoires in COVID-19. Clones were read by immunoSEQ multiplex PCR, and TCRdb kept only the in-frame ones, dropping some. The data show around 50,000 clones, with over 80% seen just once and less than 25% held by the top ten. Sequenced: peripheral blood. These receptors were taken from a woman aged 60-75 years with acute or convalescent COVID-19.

Here the CDR3 DNA reads TGCGCCAGCAGCCAAGAGGGAAAAGGGGCCTACGAGCAGTACTTC. Its protein product is CASSQEGKGAYEQYF. The chain carries TRBV4-1 and TRBJ2-7; D is possibly TRBD1 (5 bases). Germline CDR1 MGHRA, CDR2 YSYEKL. The CDR3 sequence is 15 residues long. V was cut by 0 bases and J by 2 bases, with 11 bases left in between.

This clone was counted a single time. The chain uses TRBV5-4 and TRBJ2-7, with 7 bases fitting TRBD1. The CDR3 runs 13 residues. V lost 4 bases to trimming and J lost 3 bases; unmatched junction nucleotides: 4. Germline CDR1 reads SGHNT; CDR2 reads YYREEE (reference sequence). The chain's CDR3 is CASSPGDSYEQYF. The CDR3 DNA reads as TGTGCCAGCAGCCCCGGGGACAGCTACGAGCAGTACTTC.

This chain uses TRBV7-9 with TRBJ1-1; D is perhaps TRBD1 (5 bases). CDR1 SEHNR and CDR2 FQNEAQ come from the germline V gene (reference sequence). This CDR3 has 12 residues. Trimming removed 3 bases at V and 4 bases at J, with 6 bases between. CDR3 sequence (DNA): TGTGCCAGCAGCTTTCAGGGCACTGAAGCTTTCTTT. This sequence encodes CASSFQGTEAFF.

Written as DNA, the CDR3 is TGTGCCAGCAGCCGGGGACAGGGGGGAATGGGCACTGAAGCTTTCTTT. The encoded protein is CASSRGQGGMGTEAFF. The V and J genes are TRBV3-1 (or the pseudogene TRBV3-2) and TRBJ1-1, with 11 bases matching TRBD1. V lost 4 bases and J lost 4; bases outside the gene matches: 8. The CDR3 contains 16 residues. Germline CDR1 reads LGHDT; CDR2 reads YNNKEL (reference sequence).

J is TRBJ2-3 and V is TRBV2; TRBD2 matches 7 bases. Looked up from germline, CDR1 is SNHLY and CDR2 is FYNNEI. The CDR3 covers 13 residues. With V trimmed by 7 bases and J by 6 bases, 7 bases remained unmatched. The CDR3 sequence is CASIRDYHDTQYF. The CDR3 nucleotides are TGTGCCAGCATTCGGGACTACCACGATACGCAGTATTTT.

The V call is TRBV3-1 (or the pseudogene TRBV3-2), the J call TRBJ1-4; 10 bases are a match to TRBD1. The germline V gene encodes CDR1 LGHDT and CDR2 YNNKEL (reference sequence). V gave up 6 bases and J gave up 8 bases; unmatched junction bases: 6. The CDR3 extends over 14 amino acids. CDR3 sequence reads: CASRPGTGEEKLFF. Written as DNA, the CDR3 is TGTGCCAGCAGGCCCGGGACAGGGGAAGAAAAACTGTTTTTT.

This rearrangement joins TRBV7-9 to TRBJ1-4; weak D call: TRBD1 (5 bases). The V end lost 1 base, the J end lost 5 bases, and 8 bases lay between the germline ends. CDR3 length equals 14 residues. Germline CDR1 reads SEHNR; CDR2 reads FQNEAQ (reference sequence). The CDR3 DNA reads TGTGCCAGCAGCTTAGGGGCAGGGAATGAAAAACTGTTTTTT. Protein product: CASSLGAGNEKLFF.

CDR3 nucleotide sequence: TGTGCCAGCAGGTCTTCAGGCGAGCAGTACTTC. Translating gives CASRSSGEQYF. The rearrangement joins TRBV6-5 to TRBJ2-7, with D uncertain. V was cut by 6 bases and J by 6 bases, with 9 bases left in between. The CDR3 is 11 amino acids. Germline V gene lookup returns CDR1 MNHEY and CDR2 SVGAGI.

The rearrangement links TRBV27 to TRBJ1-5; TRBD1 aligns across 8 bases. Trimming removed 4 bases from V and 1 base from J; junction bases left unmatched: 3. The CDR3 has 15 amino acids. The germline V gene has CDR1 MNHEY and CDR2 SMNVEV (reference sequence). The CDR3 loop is CASSSRGHSNQPQHF. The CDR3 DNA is TGTGCCAGCAGTTCCAGGGGGCACAGCAATCAGCCCCAGCATTTT.

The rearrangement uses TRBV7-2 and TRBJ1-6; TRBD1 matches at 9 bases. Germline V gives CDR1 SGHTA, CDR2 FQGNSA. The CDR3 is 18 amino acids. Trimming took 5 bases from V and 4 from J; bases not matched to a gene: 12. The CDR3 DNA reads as TGTGCCAGCAGCCCACGAGCCGGGGGGACAGGGTATAATTCACCCCTCCACTTT. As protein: CASSPRAGGTGYNSPLHF.

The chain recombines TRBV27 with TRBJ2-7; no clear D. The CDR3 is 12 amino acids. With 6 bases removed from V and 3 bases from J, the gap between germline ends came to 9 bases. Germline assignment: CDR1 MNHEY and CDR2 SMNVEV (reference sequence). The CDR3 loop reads CASSPTGYEQYF. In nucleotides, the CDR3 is TGTGCCAGCAGCCCAACCGGCTACGAGCAGTACTTC.

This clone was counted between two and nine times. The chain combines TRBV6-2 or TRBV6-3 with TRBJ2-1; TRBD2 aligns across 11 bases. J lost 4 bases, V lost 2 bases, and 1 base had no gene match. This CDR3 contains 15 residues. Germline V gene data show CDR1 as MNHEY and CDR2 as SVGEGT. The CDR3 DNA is TGTGCCAGCAGTTACACTAGCGGGGGTTACAATGAGCAGTTCTTC. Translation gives CASSYTSGGYNEQFF.

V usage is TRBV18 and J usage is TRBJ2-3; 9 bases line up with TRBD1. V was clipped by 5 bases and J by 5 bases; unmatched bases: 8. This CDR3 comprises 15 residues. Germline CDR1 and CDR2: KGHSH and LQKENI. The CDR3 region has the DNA TGTGCCAGCTCAGAACAGGGGGCTAGAGGAGATACGCAGTATTTT. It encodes CASSEQGARGDTQYF.

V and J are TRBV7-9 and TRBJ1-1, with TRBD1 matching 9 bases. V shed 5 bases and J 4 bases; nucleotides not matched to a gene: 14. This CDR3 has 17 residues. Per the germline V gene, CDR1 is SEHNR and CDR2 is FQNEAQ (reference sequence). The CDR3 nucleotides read TGTGCCAGCAGCACTTCACCCGGACAGGGGTGGGGCACTGAAGCTTTCTTT. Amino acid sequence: CASSTSPGQGWGTEAFF.

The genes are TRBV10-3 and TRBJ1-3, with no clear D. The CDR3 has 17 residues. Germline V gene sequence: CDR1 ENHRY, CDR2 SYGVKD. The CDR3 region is CAHPGDFDRQPGNTIYF. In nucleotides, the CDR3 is TGTGCTCACCCGGGTGATTTTGACCGCCAACCTGGAAACACCATATATTTT.

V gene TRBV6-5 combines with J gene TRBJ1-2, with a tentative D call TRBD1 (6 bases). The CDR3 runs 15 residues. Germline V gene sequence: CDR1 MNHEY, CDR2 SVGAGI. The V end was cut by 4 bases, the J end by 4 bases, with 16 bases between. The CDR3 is CASSSRDIHVYGYTF. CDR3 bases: TGTGCCAGCAGTTCCCGGGACATCCACGTCTATGGCTACACCTTC.

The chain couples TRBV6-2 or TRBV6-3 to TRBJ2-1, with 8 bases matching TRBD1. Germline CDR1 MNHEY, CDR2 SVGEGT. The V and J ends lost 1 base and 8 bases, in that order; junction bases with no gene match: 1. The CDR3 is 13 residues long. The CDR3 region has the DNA TGTGCCAGCAGTTACTGGACAGGGTATGAGCAGTTCTTC. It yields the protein CASSYWTGYEQFF.

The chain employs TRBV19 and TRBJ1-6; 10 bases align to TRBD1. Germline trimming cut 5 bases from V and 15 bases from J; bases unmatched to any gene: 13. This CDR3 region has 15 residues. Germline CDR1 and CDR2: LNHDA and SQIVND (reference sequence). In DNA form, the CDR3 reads TGTGCCAGTAGTGCCGGGACAGGGGACTCTTTGGTCCTCCACTTT. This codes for CASSAGTGDSLVLHF.

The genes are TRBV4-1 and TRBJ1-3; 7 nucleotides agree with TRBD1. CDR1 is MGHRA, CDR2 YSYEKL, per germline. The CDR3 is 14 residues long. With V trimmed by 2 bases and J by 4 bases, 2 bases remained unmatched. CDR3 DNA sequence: TGCGCCAGCAGCCAAACAGGGGCGGGAAACACCATATATTTT. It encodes CASSQTGAGNTIYF.

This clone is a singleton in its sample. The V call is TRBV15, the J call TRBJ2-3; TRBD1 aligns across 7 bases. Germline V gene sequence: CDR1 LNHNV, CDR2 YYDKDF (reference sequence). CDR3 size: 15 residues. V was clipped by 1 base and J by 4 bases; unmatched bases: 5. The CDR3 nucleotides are TGTGCCACCAGCAGAGCGACAGGGCCGCCAGATACGCAGTATTTT. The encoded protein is CATSRATGPPDTQYF. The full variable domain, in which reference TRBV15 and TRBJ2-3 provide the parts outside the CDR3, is DAMVIQNPRYQVTQFGKPVTLSCSQTLNHNVMYWYQQKSSQAPKLLFHYYDKDFNNEADTPDNFQSRRPNTSFCFLDIRSPGLGDTAMYLCATSRATGPPDTQYFGPGTRLTVL.

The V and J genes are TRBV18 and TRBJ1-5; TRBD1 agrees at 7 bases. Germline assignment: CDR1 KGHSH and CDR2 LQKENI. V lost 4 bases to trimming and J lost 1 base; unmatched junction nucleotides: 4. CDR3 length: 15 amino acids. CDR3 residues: CASSQGAGSNQPQHF. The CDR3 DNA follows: TGTGCCAGCTCACAGGGGGCGGGAAGCAATCAGCCCCAGCATTTT.

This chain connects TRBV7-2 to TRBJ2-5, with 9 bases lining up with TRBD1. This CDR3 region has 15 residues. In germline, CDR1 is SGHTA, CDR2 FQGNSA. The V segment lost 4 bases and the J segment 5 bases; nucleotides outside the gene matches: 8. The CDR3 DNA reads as TGTGCCAGCAGCTGGTGGGGACAGGGTGAGGAGACCCAGTACTTC. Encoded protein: CASSWWGQGEETQYF.

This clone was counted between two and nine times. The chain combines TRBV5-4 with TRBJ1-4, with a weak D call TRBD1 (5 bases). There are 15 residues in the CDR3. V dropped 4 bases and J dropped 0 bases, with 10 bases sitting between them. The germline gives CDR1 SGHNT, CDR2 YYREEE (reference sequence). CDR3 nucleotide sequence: TGTGCCAGCAGCATTCGGGGGACAACTAATGAAAAACTGTTTTTT. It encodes CASSIRGTTNEKLFF.

In nucleotides, the CDR3 is TGTGCCAGCAGGCTAGGGACAGGGCGCTACAATGAGCAGTTCTTC. Residues: CASRLGTGRYNEQFF. This chain connects TRBV7-2 to TRBJ2-1; 9 nucleotides line up with TRBD1. The trim removed 6 bases at V and 3 bases at J, leaving 6 bases unmatched. In germline, CDR1 is SGHTA, CDR2 FQGNSA. The CDR3 sequence is 15 residues long. Full variable domain (rest looked up from reference TRBV7-2 and TRBJ2-1): GAGVSQSPSNKVTEKGKDVELRCDPISGHTALYWYRQSLGQGLEFLIYFQGNSAPDKSGLPSDRFSAERTGGSVSTLTIQRTQQEDSAVYLCASRLGTGRYNEQFFGPGTRLTVL.

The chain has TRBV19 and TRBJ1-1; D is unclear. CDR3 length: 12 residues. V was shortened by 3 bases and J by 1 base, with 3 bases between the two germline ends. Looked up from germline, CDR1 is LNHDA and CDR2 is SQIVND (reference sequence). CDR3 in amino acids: CASSIGNTEAFF. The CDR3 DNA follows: TGTGCCAGTAGTATCGGGAACACTGAAGCTTTCTTT.